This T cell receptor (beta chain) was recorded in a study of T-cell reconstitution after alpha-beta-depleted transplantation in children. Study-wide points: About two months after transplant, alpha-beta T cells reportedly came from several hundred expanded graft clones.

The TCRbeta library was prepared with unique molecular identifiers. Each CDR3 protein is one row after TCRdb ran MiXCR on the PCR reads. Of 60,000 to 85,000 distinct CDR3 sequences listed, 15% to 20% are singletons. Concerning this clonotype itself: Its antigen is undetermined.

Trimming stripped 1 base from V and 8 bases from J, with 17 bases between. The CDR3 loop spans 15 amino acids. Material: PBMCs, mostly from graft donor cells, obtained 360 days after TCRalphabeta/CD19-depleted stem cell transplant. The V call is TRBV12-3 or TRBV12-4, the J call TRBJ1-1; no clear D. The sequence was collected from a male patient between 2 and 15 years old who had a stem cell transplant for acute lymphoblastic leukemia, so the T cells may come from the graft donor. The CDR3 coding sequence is TGTGCCAGCAGTTTAGTGGGCCCGGGCCAAGGAGAAGCTTTCTTT. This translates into CASSLVGPGQGEAFF.